Sequencing of this TCR beta chain was carried out in a study of T-cell reconstitution after alpha-beta-depleted transplantation in children. The ends lost 9 bases at V and 4 bases at J; junction bases unmatched: 13. The CDR3 has 17 residues. Unique molecular identifiers were built into the TCRbeta library. TCRdb passed the PCR reads through MiXCR, listing each CDR3 protein once. The table lists about 340,000 distinct CDR3 sequences, 15% to 20% of them singletons, with roughly 40% in the top ten. Study-level points and caveats: Among T cells one year after transplant, newly produced cells accounted for most counts and diversity.

The table lists this clonotype with a few counts. No antigen is known for it. This TCR derives from a male patient aged 2 to 9 who had a stem cell transplant for acute lymphoblastic leukemia, so the T cells may come from the graft donor. Sequencing was performed on PBMCs, mostly from graft donor cells, taken 360 days after TCRalphabeta/CD19-depleted stem cell transplant. This chain links TRBV12-3 or TRBV12-4 with TRBJ2-1, with 12 bases lining up with TRBD2. The CDR3 loop is CASRPGLAGSKYNEQFF. CDR3 DNA sequence: TGTGCCAGTCGGCCCGGACTAGCGGGAAGTAAATACAATGAGCAGTTCTTC.